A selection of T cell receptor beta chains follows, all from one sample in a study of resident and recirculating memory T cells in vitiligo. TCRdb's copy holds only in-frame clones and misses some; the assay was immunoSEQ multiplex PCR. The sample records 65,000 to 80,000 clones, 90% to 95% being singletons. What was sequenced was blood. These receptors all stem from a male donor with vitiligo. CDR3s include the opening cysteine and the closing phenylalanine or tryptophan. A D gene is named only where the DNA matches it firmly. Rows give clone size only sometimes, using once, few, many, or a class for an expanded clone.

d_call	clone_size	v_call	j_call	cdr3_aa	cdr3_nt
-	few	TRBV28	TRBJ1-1	CASSLGVGRTEAFF	TGTGCCAGCAGTTTAGGAGTAGGAAGGACTGAAGCTTTCTTT
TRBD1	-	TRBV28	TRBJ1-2	CASSPRGRGLYWGYGYTF	TGTGCCAGCAGTCCGAGGGGCAGGGGGCTATATTGGGGCTATGGCTACACCTTC
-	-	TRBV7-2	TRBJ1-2	CASSDHAQGYGYTF	TGTGCCAGCAGCGACCATGCTCAGGGCTATGGCTACACCTTC
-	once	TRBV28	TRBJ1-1	CASSSQLEAFF	TGTGCCAGCAGCTCACAGCTAGAAGCTTTCTTT
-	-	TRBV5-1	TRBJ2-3	CASSLDGGIELDTQYF	TGCGCCAGCAGCTTGGATGGCGGGATAGAGTTAGATACGCAGTATTTT
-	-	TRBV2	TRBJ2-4	CASSGTQGLGKNIQYF	TGTGCCAGCAGTGGTACGCAGGGGTTAGGCAAAAACATTCAGTACTTC
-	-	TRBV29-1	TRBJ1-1	CSPPPGLMNTEAFF	TGCAGCCCCCCCCCAGGGCTGATGAACACTGAAGCTTTCTTT
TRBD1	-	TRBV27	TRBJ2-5	CASSNWRTGEGETQYF	TGTGCCAGCAGCAATTGGCGGACAGGGGAGGGGGAGACCCAGTACTTC
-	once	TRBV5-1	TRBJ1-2	CASSLGRRDDGYTF	TGCGCCAGCAGCTTGGGGAGGAGGGATGATGGCTACACCTTC
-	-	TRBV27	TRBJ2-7	CASSFGTALGEQYF	TGTGCCAGCAGTTTCGGAACCGCTCTCGGGGAGCAGTACTTC
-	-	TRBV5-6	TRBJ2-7	CASSMPTREQYF	TGTGCCAGCAGCATGCCCACCAGGGAGCAGTACTTC
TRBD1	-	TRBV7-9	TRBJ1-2	CASSLAILGTGGGDGYTF	TGTGCCAGCAGCTTAGCAATACTGGGGACAGGGGGCGGTGATGGCTACACCTTC
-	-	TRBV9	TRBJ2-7	CASSVEDEQYF	TGTGCCAGCAGCGTTGAGGACGAGCAGTACTTC
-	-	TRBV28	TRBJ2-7	CASSFADPTPSEQYF	TGTGCCAGCAGTTTTGCTGATCCTACTCCATCGGAGCAGTACTTC
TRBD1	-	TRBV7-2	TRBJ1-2	CASSLRRQGSGYTF	TGTGCCAGCAGCTTAAGGCGACAGGGCTCCGGCTACACCTTC
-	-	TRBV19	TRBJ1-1	CASSIDYNTEAFF	TGTGCCAGTAGTATAGACTATAACACTGAAGCTTTCTTT
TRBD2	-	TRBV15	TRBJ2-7	CATSSRLAGGSSYEQYF	TGTGCCACCAGCAGCCGACTAGCGGGAGGGAGCTCCTACGAGCAGTACTTC
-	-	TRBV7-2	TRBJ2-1	CASSFWRYNEQFF	TGTGCCAGCAGCTTCTGGAGGTACAATGAGCAGTTCTTC
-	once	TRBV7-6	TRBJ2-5	CASSLGGSGYRQETQYF	TGTGCCAGCAGCTTAGGGGGTAGCGGTTACCGACAAGAGACCCAGTACTTC
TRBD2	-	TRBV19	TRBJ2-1	CASSATSGRHYNEQFF	TGTGCCAGTAGTGCCACTAGCGGCCGTCACTACAATGAGCAGTTCTTC
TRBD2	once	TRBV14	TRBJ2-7	CASSQKGWREGRTFSYEQYF	TGTGCCAGCAGCCAAAAGGGCTGGCGGGAGGGCCGGACCTTCTCCTACGAGCAGTACTTC
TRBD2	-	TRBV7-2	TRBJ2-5	CASSWEGYQETQYF	TGTGCCAGCAGCTGGGAGGGGTACCAAGAGACCCAGTACTTC
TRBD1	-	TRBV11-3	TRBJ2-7	CASSLGTGINHEQYF	TGTGCCAGCAGCTTAGGGACAGGAATCAACCACGAGCAGTACTTC
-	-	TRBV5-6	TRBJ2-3	CASSLVFGGEADTQYF	TGTGCCAGCAGCTTGGTTTTTGGTGGGGAGGCAGATACGCAGTATTTT
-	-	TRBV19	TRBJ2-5	CASSILGAETQYF	TGTGCCAGTAGTATTCTGGGGGCAGAGACCCAGTACTTC
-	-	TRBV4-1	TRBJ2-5	CASSQQQGRRETQYF	TGCGCCAGCAGCCAGCAGCAGGGGAGAAGAGAGACCCAGTACTTC
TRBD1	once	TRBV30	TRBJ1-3	CAWTPGQGYTIYF	TGTGCCTGGACCCCGGGACAGGGCTACACCATATATTTT
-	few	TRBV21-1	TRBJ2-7	CASSKARTGCGEQYF	TGTGCCAGCAGCAAAGCTAGGACAGGATGTGGGGAGCAGTACTTC
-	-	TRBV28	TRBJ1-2	CASKGQGSYYGYTF	TGTGCCAGCAAGGGGCAGGGGAGTTACTATGGCTACACCTTC
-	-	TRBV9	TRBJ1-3	CASSASTSGNTIYF	TGTGCCAGCAGCGCCAGTACCTCTGGAAACACCATATATTTT
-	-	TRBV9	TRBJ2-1	CASSRGGRLGDEQFF	TGTGCCAGCAGCCGTGGGGGCCGGCTGGGCGATGAGCAGTTCTTC
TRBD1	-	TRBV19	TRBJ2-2	CASLRDRGRGGELFF	TGTGCCAGTTTGCGAGACAGGGGTAGGGGCGGGGAGCTGTTTTTT
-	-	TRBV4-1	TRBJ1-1	CASSQDFMATGGFTEAFF	TGCGCCAGCAGCCAAGATTTCATGGCGACTGGGGGGTTCACTGAAGCTTTCTTT
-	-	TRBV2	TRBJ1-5	CASGLGNQPQHF	TGTGCCAGCGGCCTTGGCAATCAGCCCCAGCATTTT
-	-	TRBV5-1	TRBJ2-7	CASSLNSYEQYF	TGCGCCAGCAGCTTGAACAGCTACGAGCAGTACTTC
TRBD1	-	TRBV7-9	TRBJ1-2	CASSLDGDRASNYGYTF	TGTGCCAGCAGCTTAGATGGGGACAGGGCGTCAAACTATGGCTACACCTTC
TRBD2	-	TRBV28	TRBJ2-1	CASRHGAGGFHNEQFF	TGTGCCAGCAGGCACGGAGCGGGAGGTTTCCACAATGAGCAGTTCTTC
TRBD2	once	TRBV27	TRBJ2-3	CASSIAGGTDTQYF	TGTGCCAGCAGCATAGCGGGAGGAACAGATACGCAGTATTTT
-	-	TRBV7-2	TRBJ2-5	CASSSYRAGETQYF	TGTGCCAGCAGCTCTTACAGGGCTGGAGAGACCCAGTACTTC
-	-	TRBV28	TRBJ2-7	CASSPGSSYEQYF	TGTGCCAGCAGTCCCGGGAGTTCCTACGAGCAGTACTTC
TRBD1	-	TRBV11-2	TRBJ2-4	CASSLERTGKGRNIQYF	TGTGCCAGCAGCTTAGAGCGGACAGGGAAAGGAAGAAACATTCAGTACTTC
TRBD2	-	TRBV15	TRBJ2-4	CATSPLGGSIVDIQYF	TGTGCCACCAGCCCGCTCGGGGGGTCCATTGTGGACATTCAGTACTTC
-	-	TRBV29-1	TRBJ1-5	CSVADSRYQPQHF	TGCAGCGTTGCGGACAGCAGATATCAGCCCCAGCATTTT
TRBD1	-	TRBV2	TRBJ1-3	CASSEETGVGNTIYF	TGTGCCAGCAGTGAAGAAACAGGGGTAGGAAACACCATATATTTT
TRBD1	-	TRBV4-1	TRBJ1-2	CASSPRTGMGYTF	TGCGCCAGCAGCCCCCGGACAGGCATGGGCTACACCTTC
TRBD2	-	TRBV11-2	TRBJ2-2	CASSSSLAAGELFF	TGTGCCAGCAGCTCGTCACTAGCGGCCGGGGAGCTGTTTTTT
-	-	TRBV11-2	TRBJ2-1	CASSLGLSSYNEQFF	TGTGCCAGCAGCTTAGGTCTGAGCTCCTACAATGAGCAGTTCTTC
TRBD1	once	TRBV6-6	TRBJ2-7	CASSYPHGQGAREQYF	TGTGCCAGCAGTTACCCTCACGGACAGGGGGCGCGCGAGCAGTACTTC
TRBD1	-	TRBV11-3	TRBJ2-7	CASSFTGGLGEQYF	TGTGCCAGCAGCTTTACAGGGGGTCTTGGCGAGCAGTACTTC
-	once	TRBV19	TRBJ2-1	CASSISLAPYNEQFF	TGTGCCAGTAGTATTTCCCTAGCGCCCTACAATGAGCAGTTCTTC
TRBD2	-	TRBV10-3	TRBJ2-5	CAISASASGDQETQYF	TGTGCCATCAGTGCCTCGGCTAGCGGGGACCAAGAGACCCAGTACTTC
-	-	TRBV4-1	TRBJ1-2	CASSQEGATKRPNYGYTF	TGCGCCAGCAGCCAAGAAGGGGCGACAAAACGACCTAACTATGGCTACACCTTC
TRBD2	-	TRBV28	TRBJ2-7	CASSFAGGYEQYF	TGTGCCAGCAGTTTCGCGGGAGGGTACGAGCAGTACTTC
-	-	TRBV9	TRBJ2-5	CASSVEGRETQYF	TGTGCCAGCAGCGTAGAAGGGAGGGAGACCCAGTACTTC
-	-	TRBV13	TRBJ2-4	CASSSSSATKNIQYF	TGTGCCAGCTCTTCGAGTAGCGCGACCAAAAACATTCAGTACTTC
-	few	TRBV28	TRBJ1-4	CASSEQAGAVEKLFF	TGTGCCAGCAGCGAACAGGCAGGGGCGGTGGAAAAACTGTTTTTT
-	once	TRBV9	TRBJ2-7	CASSVGRSRYEQYF	TGTGCCAGCAGCGTAGGGAGGTCCAGATACGAGCAGTACTTC